The 21 T cell receptor beta chains below come from one sample, sequenced in a study of tumor and adjacent non-tumor tissue in lung cancer. TCRbeta libraries were built with three rounds of nested PCR, modified from ARM-PCR. Using its own MiXCR run on the multiplex PCR reads, TCRdb lists one record per CDR3 protein. This table has approximately 75,000 distinct CDR3 sequences, around four fifths appearing once. This sample's RNA came from whole unsorted tissue. Sequenced sample: lung tumor tissue. The receptor source for this set is a woman between 45 and 60 years old with non-small cell lung cancer.

With regard to this clonotype: One end of the junction is discordant with germline, which a read error may explain. The chain couples TRBV6-5 to TRBJ2-5; D is perhaps TRBD1 or TRBD2 (5 bases each). The CDR3 length is 14 residues. Per the germline V gene, CDR1 is MNHEY and CDR2 is SVGAGI. The CDR3 DNA sequence: TGTGCCAGCAGGAACGGGGACCGGCGGAAGACCCAATACTTC. Its translation: CASRNGDRRKTQYF.

About this clonotype: It may be a read error: a sequence one base away is much more abundant. The rearrangement joins TRBV7-9 to TRBJ2-1; the D is unclear. The germline V gene has CDR1 SEHNR and CDR2 FQNEAQ (reference sequence). The CDR3 length is 15 residues. CDR3 region: CANSPLQSSYNEQSF. DNA for the CDR3: TGTGCCAACAGCCCCCTCCAAAGCTCCTACAATGAGCAGTCCTTC.

V is TRBV4-1 and J is TRBJ2-7; D is ambiguous. Germline CDR1 and CDR2: MGHRA and YSYEKL. There are 15 residues in the CDR3. The V and J ends lost 6 bases and 0 bases respectively, with 15 bases between them. CDR3 region: CASSQPVMNSYEQYF. DNA of the CDR3: TGCGCCAGCAGTCAACCCGTGATGAACTCCTACGAGCAGTACTTC.

A note on this clonotype: One junction end does not reproduce the germline sequence, and a read error may be involved. V gene TRBV11-1 combines with J gene TRBJ2-2, with D perhaps TRBD2 (5 bases). This CDR3 contains 18 residues. Germline V lookup: CDR1 SGHAT, CDR2 FQDESV (reference sequence). The CDR3 nucleotides are TGTACCAGCAGCTTCGGAGCGTGGGCTCAGTTGAACACCGGGGAGTGGTTTTTT. Protein sequence: CTSSFGAWAQLNTGEWFF.

This clonotype was picked up many times. This chain uses TRBV6-5 with TRBJ1-1; 9 bases are shared with TRBD1. The V and J ends lost 5 bases and 3 bases, in that order; junction bases with no gene match: 7. Germline V gene sequence: CDR1 MNHEY, CDR2 SVGAGI. There are 15 residues in the CDR3. Written as DNA, the CDR3 is TGTGCCAGCAGTCGACAGGGGGGCGGCGACACTGAAGCTTTCTTT. Translated: CASSRQGGGDTEAFF.

This clonotype is a singleton in its sample. The chain employs TRBV20-1 and TRBJ2-7; D is tentatively TRBD1 or TRBD2 (5 bases each). The CDR3 extends over 13 amino acids. Germline CDR1 is DFQATT and CDR2 is SNEGSKA (reference sequence). The V end was cut by 6 bases, the J end by 7 bases, with 19 bases between. The CDR3 region has the DNA TGCAGTGCGCATCGGGACGAGAACGAAGAGCAGTACTTC. Its protein is CSAHRDENEEQYF.

This clonotype was recorded once. The rearrangement links TRBV20-1 to TRBJ2-7; TRBD2 agrees at 9 bases. CDR3 length equals 15 residues. V shed 7 bases and J 5 bases; nucleotides not matched to a gene: 15. Germline V gives CDR1 DFQATT, CDR2 SNEGSKA (reference sequence). CDR3 nucleotides: TGCAGTGTTTATGTAGCGGGAGAAGTGGTTGACGAGCAGTACTTC. Protein sequence: CSVYVAGEVVDEQYF.

A word on this clonotype: Germline and junction disagree at one end, which may indicate a read error. This chain links TRBV11-2 with TRBJ1-4; no reliable D call. Germline CDR1 and CDR2: SGHAT and FQNNGV. The CDR3 has 15 amino acids. The CDR3 region has the DNA TGTGCCAACAGCTTAGACGGGTTCGCTAATGAAAAACTGTTTTTT. Its protein is CANSLDGFANEKLFF.

On this clonotype itself: A read error may produce the germline difference seen at one junction end. The gene calls are TRBV29-1 and TRBJ2-1; no definite D call. This CDR3 spans 12 amino acids. Looked up from germline, CDR1 is SQVTM and CDR2 is ANQGSEA. DNA for the CDR3: TGCAGCGTCGAAGAACTTCTCAATGAGCAGTTCTTC. It specifies CSVEELLNEQFF.

As to this clonotype: Mismatch with germline at one junction end may stem from a read error. The V gene is TRBV20-1, the J gene TRBJ2-7; weak D call: TRBD2 (6 bases). The V gene's germline CDR1 is DFQATT and CDR2 SNEGSKA (reference sequence). This CDR3 is 13 amino acids long. The CDR3 DNA is TGCAGTACTAGACCTCGGGACTTCTACGAGCAGTACTTC. This translates into CSTRPRDFYEQYF.

This clonotype was seen a few times. The J gene is TRBJ1-5, the V gene TRBV7-9, with D unresolved. Germline assignment: CDR1 SEHNR and CDR2 FQNEAQ (reference sequence). The CDR3 is 12 amino acids. Between the trimmed V and J ends, which lost 5 bases and 5 bases, there was a span of 7 bases. The CDR3 spells CASSPEDQPQHF. CDR3 nucleotides: TGTGCCAGCAGCCCCGAGGATCAGCCCCAGCATTTT.

For this clonotype: Relative to the germline gene, one junction end is altered; a read error may explain this. The chain links TRBV29-1 to TRBJ1-1; D is possibly TRBD1 (5 bases). CDR1 is SQVTM and CDR2 is ANQGSEA in the germline V gene. The CDR3 has 14 residues. CDR3 protein: CSVGGGRDNTEVFF. The DNA of the CDR3 is TGCAGCGTTGGGGGGGGACGTGACAACACTGAAGTTTTCTTT.

Worth noting for this clonotype: The junction shows a germline mismatch at one end, possibly a read error. The chain employs TRBV29-1 and TRBJ2-3, with 7 positions matching TRBD2. This CDR3 is built from 14 residues. Germline V CDR1 and CDR2: SQVTM, ANQGSEA. CDR3 in DNA: TGCAGCGCCGGGGCGGGAGCCGGCACAGATACGCACTATTTT. It is translated as CSAGAGAGTDTHYF.

Details on this clonotype: This CDR3 fails to terminate in the conserved phenylalanine or tryptophan, so it likely reflects a read error. This chain uses TRBV11-2 with TRBJ2-1; D gene uncertain. This CDR3 has 13 residues. Germline V gene sequence: CDR1 SGHAT, CDR2 FQNNGV. V was clipped by 0 bases and J by 11 bases, with 11 bases between them. CDR3 amino acids: CASSLEDSNKQFL. CDR3 DNA: TGTGCCAGCAGCTTAGAAGATAGCAACAAGCAGTTCTTG.

The V gene is TRBV28, the J gene TRBJ2-3, with unresolved D. The CDR3 consists of 17 residues. Deletions cut 2 bases from V and 4 bases from J, with 19 bases between. Germline V gene data show CDR1 as MDHEN and CDR2 as SYDVKM. The CDR3 DNA reads as TGTGCCAGCAGTTTAAGATCCCGACATGGATGGGCAGATACGCAGTATTTT. Translation gives CASSLRSRHGWADTQYF.

The chain joins TRBV11-2 to TRBJ2-3; D not resolved. Germline-derived CDR1 and CDR2 are SGHAT and FQNNGV. The CDR3 has 13 amino acids. The CDR3: CSNSLASIDTQYF. CDR3 nucleotides: TGTTCCAACAGCTTAGCTAGTATAGATACGCAGTATTTT.

The CDR3 loop reads CANNPRARAKTQYF. CDR3 sequence (DNA): TGTGCCAACAACCCTCGAGCCAGGGCTAAGACCCAGTACTTC. The chain recombines TRBV11-2 with TRBJ2-5; possible D gene TRBD1, 5 bases. The CDR3 totals 14 residues. Trimming shortened V by 10 bases and J by 6 bases, and 21 bases separated the two germline ends. CDR1 is SGHAT and CDR2 is FQNNGV in the germline V gene. Full variable domain (outside the CDR3, taken from reference TRBV11-2 and TRBJ2-5): EAGVAQSPRYKIIEKRQSVAFWCNPISGHATLYWYQQILGQGPKLLIQFQNNGVVDDSQLPKDRFSAERLKGVDSTLKIQPAKLEDSAVYLCANNPRARAKTQYFGPGTRLLVL.

Details on this clonotype: Relative to the germline gene, one junction end is altered; a read error may explain this. J is TRBJ1-3 and V is TRBV28; D gene uncertain. This CDR3 has 15 residues. Per the germline V gene, CDR1 is MDHEN and CDR2 is SYDVKM. As DNA, the CDR3 is TGTTCCAGCAGTTCCAGGACGGGCTCTGGAAACACCATATATTTT. Protein: CSSSSRTGSGNTIYF.

V is TRBV10-3 and J is TRBJ2-5, with D possibly TRBD1 on 6 matching bases. The germline V gene has CDR1 ENHRY and CDR2 SYGVKD. This CDR3 comprises 14 residues. Trimming took 6 bases from V and 1 from J, leaving 12 bases between them. In DNA form, the CDR3 reads TGTGCCATCAGGCTAGGACAGATCCAAGAGACCCAGTACTTC. It specifies CAIRLGQIQETQYF.

This clonotype was recorded at least ten times. The chain has TRBV28 and TRBJ2-1; D gene ambiguous. The V and J ends lost 4 bases and 0 bases respectively, with 7 bases between them. Germline lookup yields CDR1 MDHEN and CDR2 SYDVKM. This CDR3 contains 14 residues. The CDR3 protein is CASSYYSSYNEQFF. DNA of the CDR3: TGTGCCAGCAGTTACTACAGCTCCTACAATGAGCAGTTCTTC. Complete variable domain (other parts from reference TRBV28 and TRBJ2-1): DVKVTQSSRYLVKRTGEKVFLECVQDMDHENMFWYRQDPGLGLRLIYFSYDVKMKEKGDIPEGYSVSREKKERFSLILESASTNQTSMYLCASSYYSSYNEQFFGPGTRLTVL.

The chain couples TRBV7-2 to TRBJ2-4, with TRBD1 matching over 8 bases. The J segment lost 7 bases and the V segment lost 7 bases, leaving 9 bases of the junction unmatched. CDR1 is SGHTA and CDR2 is FQGNSA in the germline V gene. The CDR3 spans 14 residues. DNA for the CDR3: TGTGCCAGCACCTCCGGACAGGGCGGGAACATTCAGTACTTC. Residues: CASTSGQGGNIQYF.